This T cell receptor (beta chain) is from a study of regulatory T cells in long-lasting Graves disease. As to time point: newly diagnosed GD, antithyroid drugs for less than 3 months. From RNA extracted from PBMCs, the TCR library was made. V shed 3 bases and J 5 bases; nucleotides not matched to a gene: 3. The CDR3 is 13 residues long. The germline CDR1 and CDR2 sequences are SGHVS and FQNEAQ. Turning to this clonotype: Its target is not known.

The study's findings and limits: Few sampled subjects may have lowered accuracy.

TCR beta libraries were built with iRepertoire HTBI primers and Arm-PCR of CDR3 regions. TCRdb re-derived calls from the multiplex PCR reads in MiXCR, one entry per CDR3 protein. The sample contains under 300,000 distinct CDR3 sequences, around 20% of which appear only once. This rearrangement joins TRBV7-8 to TRBJ1-2; 7 bases line up with TRBD1. This material consisted of peripheral blood mononuclear cells (PBMCs), taken at new diagnosis, from a patient treated with antithyroid drugs. The receptor was isolated from a female donor with Graves disease. The CDR3 coding sequence is TGTGCCAGCAGCTTGGGGACAGAATATGGCTACACCTTC. It codes for CASSLGTEYGYTF. Filled out from reference TRBV7-8 and TRBJ1-2, the complete variable domain reads GAGVSQSPRYKVAKRGQDVALRCDPISGHVSLFWYQQALGQGPEFLTYFQNEAQLDKSGLPSDRFFAERPEGSVSTLKIQRTQQEDSAVYLCASSLGTEYGYTFGSGTRLTVV.